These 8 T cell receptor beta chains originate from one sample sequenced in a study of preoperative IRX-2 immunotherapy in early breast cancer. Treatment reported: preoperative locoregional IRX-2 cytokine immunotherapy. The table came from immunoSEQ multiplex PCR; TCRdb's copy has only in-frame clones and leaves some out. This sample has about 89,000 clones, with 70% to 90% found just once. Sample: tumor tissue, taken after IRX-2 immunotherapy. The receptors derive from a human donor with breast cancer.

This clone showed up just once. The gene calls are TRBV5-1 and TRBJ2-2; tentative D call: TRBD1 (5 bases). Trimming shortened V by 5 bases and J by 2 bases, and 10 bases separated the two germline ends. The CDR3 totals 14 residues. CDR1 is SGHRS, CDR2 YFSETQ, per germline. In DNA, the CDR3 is TGCGCCAGCAGGGAGACAGTAAACACCGGGGAGCTGTTTTTT. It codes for CASRETVNTGELFF.

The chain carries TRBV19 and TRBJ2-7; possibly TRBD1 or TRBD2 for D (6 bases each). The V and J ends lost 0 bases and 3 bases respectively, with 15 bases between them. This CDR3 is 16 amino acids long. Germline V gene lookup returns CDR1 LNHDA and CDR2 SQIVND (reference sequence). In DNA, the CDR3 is TGTGCCAGTAGTATAGATTCCGGGGGACAACGCTACGAGCAGTACTTC. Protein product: CASSIDSGGQRYEQYF.

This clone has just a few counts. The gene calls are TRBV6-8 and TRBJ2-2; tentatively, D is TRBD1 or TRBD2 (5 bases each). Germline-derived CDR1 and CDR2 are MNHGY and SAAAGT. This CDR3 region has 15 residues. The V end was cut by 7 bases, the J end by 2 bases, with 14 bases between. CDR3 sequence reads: CASTTGTGNTGELFF. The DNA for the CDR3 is TGTGCCAGCACCACCGGGACGGGAAACACCGGGGAGCTGTTTTTT.

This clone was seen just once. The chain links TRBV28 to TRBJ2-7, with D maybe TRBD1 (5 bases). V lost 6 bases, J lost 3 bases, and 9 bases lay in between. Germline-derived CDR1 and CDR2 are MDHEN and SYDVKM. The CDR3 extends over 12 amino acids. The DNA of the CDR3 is TGTGCCAGCAGGAAGACAGTCTACGAGCAGTACTTC. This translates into CASRKTVYEQYF.

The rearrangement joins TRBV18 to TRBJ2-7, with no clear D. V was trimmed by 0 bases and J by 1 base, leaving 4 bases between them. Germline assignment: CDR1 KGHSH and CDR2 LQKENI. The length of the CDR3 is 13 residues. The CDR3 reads CASSPPTSYEQYF. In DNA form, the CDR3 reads TGTGCCAGCTCACCACCTACATCCTACGAGCAGTACTTC.

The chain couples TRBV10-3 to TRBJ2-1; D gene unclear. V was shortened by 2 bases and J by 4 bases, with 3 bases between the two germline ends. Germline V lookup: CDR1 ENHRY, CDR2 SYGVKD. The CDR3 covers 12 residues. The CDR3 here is CAISESYNEQFF. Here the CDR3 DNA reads TGTGCCATCAGTGAGAGTTACAATGAGCAGTTCTTC.

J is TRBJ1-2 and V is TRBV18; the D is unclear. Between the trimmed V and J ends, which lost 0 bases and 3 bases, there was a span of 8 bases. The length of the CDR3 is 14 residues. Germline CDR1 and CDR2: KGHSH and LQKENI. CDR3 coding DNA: TGTGCCAGCTCACCACCGAACAGTGACTATGGCTACACCTTC. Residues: CASSPPNSDYGYTF.

CDR3 nucleotides: TGTGCCACCACCGTAAGGAACTCCTACAATGAGCAGTTCTTC. Translated, it gives CATTVRNSYNEQFF. The V and J genes are TRBV2 and TRBJ2-1; D remains ambiguous. V dropped 10 bases and J dropped 0 bases, with 13 bases sitting between them. The CDR3 runs to 14 residues. In germline, CDR1 is SNHLY, CDR2 FYNNEI. The variable domain in full, completed from reference TRBV2 and TRBJ2-1, reads EPEVTQTPSHQVTQMGQEVILRCVPISNHLYFYWYRQILGQKVEFLVSFYNNEISEKSEIFDDQFSVERPDGSNFTLKIRSTKLEDSAMYFCATTVRNSYNEQFFGPGTRLTVL.